What follows describes a single TCR beta chain. Its cognate antigen is unknown. This sample was taken from a study of shared clonotypes between healthy human individuals. Study-wide results and limits: Investigators collected only blood, and repertoires in tissues likely differ. Unshared clonotypes carried lower generation probabilities than those common to all four donors. Sorted-subset samples were not fully sequenced, rarefaction indicated.

The assay was run at deep level. Sequenced by immunoSEQ multiplex PCR; TCRdb stores in-frame clones only, minus some. Of about 1.5 million clones in the sample, 98% were seen once. Sequencing was performed on naive CD4+ T cells sorted from blood. Stated subset: CD45RA+ positively selected. This receptor was obtained from a man younger than 40 in good health.

The CDR3 DNA follows: TGCGCCAGCAGCTTGAACTCTGCGAGGTTAAGCTATGGCTACACCTTC. Its translation: CASSLNSARLSYGYTF. The chain has TRBV5-1 and TRBJ1-2, with unresolved D. V was trimmed by 1 base and J by 4 bases, leaving 17 bases between them. Germline assignment: CDR1 SGHRS and CDR2 YFSETQ. The CDR3 covers 16 residues. The full variable domain, its missing parts supplied by reference TRBV5-1 and TRBJ1-2, is KAGVTQTPRYLIKTRGQQVTLSCSPISGHRSVSWYQQTPGQGLQFLFEYFSETQRNKGNFPGRFSGRQFSNSRSEMNVSTLELGDSALYLCASSLNSARLSYGYTFGSGTRLTVV.